These 12 T cell receptor beta chains originate from one sample sequenced in a study of blood T cell repertoires in COVID-19. Measured with immunoSEQ multiplex PCR; TCRdb has only the in-frame clones, and not every one. The data hold roughly 76,000 clones, with approximately 90% observed a single time. Sequencing was done on a sample of peripheral blood. These receptors came from a man between 70 and 80 years old with active or convalescent COVID-19.

The J gene is TRBJ2-1, the V gene TRBV3-1 (or the pseudogene TRBV3-2), with TRBD2 identical over 11 bases. Unmatched junction bases numbered 7, after V lost 4 bases and J lost 8 bases. From germline, CDR1 is LGHDT and CDR2 YNNKEL (reference sequence). The CDR3 has 15 amino acids. CDR3 coding DNA: TGTGCCAGCAGCCCTGTAGCGGGAGGGCCACATGAGCAGTTCTTC. Its translation is CASSPVAGGPHEQFF.

This chain uses TRBV12-3 or TRBV12-4 with TRBJ2-1; TRBD2 might be the D (5 bases). The CDR3 extends over 12 amino acids. Trimming removed 7 bases from V and 7 bases from J, with 11 bases in between. CDR3 DNA sequence: TGTGCCAGCACCCCCTGGGAGAATGAGCAGTTCTTC. It codes for CASTPWENEQFF.

The V gene is TRBV4-2, the J gene TRBJ2-7, with 7 bases matching TRBD1. The CDR3 sequence is 16 residues long. From germline, CDR1 is LGHNA and CDR2 YNFKEQ. V gave up 0 bases and J gave up 4 bases; unmatched junction bases: 9. CDR3 nucleotide sequence: TGTGCCAGCAGCCAAGATTTACCCAGGGGGTTATACGAGCAGTACTTC. Its translation: CASSQDLPRGLYEQYF.

The chain employs TRBV28 and TRBJ1-2; no definite D call. CDR3 length: 13 residues. V was trimmed by 4 bases and J by 2 bases, leaving 8 bases between them. The germline V gene encodes CDR1 MDHEN and CDR2 SYDVKM. In DNA, the CDR3 is TGTGCCAGCAGTTCCGTACTCAACTATGGCTACACCTTC. Translated: CASSSVLNYGYTF.

This chain links TRBV27 with TRBJ2-7, with D maybe TRBD2 (5 bases). From germline, CDR1 is MNHEY and CDR2 SMNVEV (reference sequence). V was clipped by 6 bases and J by 0 bases, with 12 bases between them. The CDR3 totals 14 residues. CDR3 sequence reads: CASRRVRASYEQYF. The CDR3 DNA reads TGTGCCAGCAGGAGGGTGAGGGCCTCCTACGAGCAGTACTTC.

The V gene is TRBV5-6, the J gene TRBJ2-1; 7 nucleotides line up with TRBD2. V gave up 5 bases and J gave up 4 bases; unmatched junction bases: 12. Germline loops: CDR1 SGHDT, CDR2 YYEEEE. The CDR3 contains 16 residues. CDR3 bases: TGTGCCAGCAGAGAAGCCGGGACTATTAATTACAATGAGCAGTTCTTC. It is translated as CASREAGTINYNEQFF.

The V gene is TRBV10-3, the J gene TRBJ2-5; D is unclear. CDR1 is ENHRY and CDR2 is SYGVKD in the germline V gene. The CDR3 has 14 residues. V was shortened by 2 bases and J by 1 base, with 8 bases between the two germline ends. The CDR3 DNA sequence: TGTGCCATCAGTGAGAAGCCAGGCCAAGAGACCCAGTACTTC. It codes for CAISEKPGQETQYF.

The chain combines TRBV5-5 with TRBJ1-1; D is possibly TRBD1 (6 bases). CDR3 length: 16 amino acids. Trimming removed 4 bases from V and 0 bases from J, with 16 bases in between. Germline-derived CDR1 and CDR2 are SGHKS and YYEKEE (reference sequence). CDR3 sequence reads: CASSHRGGTMNTEAFF. DNA for the CDR3: TGTGCCAGCAGCCATAGGGGGGGAACCATGAACACTGAAGCTTTCTTT.

The chain joins TRBV23-1 to TRBJ1-2; D perhaps matches TRBD1 (6 bases). TRBV23-1 is classed as an ORF, of uncertain function. V was trimmed by 3 bases and J by 5 bases, leaving 19 bases between them. The CDR3 runs 16 residues. Written as DNA, the CDR3 is TGCGCCAGCAGTCACAACGACAGGAAGGACCGATATGGCTACACCTTC. Protein: CASSHNDRKDRYGYTF.

CDR3 sequence reads: CASTLSTGYNEAFF. DNA for the CDR3: TGTGCCAGCACCCTATCGACAGGGTATAATGAAGCTTTCTTT. The V gene is TRBV13, the J gene TRBJ1-1; 7 nucleotides align to TRBD1. CDR3 length equals 14 residues. Germline V gives CDR1 PRHDT, CDR2 FYEKMQ (reference sequence). The ends lost 7 bases at V and 7 bases at J; junction bases unmatched: 12.

V usage is TRBV9 and J usage is TRBJ2-3; 8 nucleotides line up with TRBD2. The germline CDR1 and CDR2 sequences are SGDLS and YYNGEE. The CDR3 is 15 amino acids. The junction had 10 bases not matched to a gene; V was cut back by 4 bases and J by 6 bases. The CDR3 coding sequence is TGTGCCAGCAGCCCCCGGGAGGGCCGGTGGGATACGCAGTATTTT. This translates into CASSPREGRWDTQYF.

J is TRBJ2-7 and V is TRBV11-3; maybe TRBD1 (8 bases). Between the trimmed V and J ends, which lost 5 bases and 1 base, there was a span of 21 bases. The CDR3 is made up of 17 amino acids. Germline V gives CDR1 SGHNT, CDR2 YENEEA. The CDR3 DNA reads TGTGCCAGCAGCCCGCAGCGGGGACAGGTTCTTTCCTACGAGCAGTACTTC. Translated: CASSPQRGQVLSYEQYF. Variable domain in full (rest from reference TRBV11-3 and TRBJ2-7): EAGVVQSPRYKIIEKKQPVAFWCNPISGHNTLYWYLQNLGQGPELLIRYENEEAVDDSQLPKDRFSAERLKGVDSTLKIQPAELGDSAVYLCASSPQRGQVLSYEQYFGPGTRLTVT.